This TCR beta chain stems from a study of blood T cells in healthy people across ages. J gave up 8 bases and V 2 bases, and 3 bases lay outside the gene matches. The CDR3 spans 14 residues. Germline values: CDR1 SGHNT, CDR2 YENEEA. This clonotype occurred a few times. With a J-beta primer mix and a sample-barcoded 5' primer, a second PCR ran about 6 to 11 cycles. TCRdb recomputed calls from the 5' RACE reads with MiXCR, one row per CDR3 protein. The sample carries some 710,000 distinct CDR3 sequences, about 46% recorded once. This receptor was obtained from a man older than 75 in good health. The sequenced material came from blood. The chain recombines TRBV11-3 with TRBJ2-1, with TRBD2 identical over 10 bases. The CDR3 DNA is TGTGCCAGCAGCTTATTCGGGACTAGCGATGAGCAGTTCTTC. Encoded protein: CASSLFGTSDEQFF.